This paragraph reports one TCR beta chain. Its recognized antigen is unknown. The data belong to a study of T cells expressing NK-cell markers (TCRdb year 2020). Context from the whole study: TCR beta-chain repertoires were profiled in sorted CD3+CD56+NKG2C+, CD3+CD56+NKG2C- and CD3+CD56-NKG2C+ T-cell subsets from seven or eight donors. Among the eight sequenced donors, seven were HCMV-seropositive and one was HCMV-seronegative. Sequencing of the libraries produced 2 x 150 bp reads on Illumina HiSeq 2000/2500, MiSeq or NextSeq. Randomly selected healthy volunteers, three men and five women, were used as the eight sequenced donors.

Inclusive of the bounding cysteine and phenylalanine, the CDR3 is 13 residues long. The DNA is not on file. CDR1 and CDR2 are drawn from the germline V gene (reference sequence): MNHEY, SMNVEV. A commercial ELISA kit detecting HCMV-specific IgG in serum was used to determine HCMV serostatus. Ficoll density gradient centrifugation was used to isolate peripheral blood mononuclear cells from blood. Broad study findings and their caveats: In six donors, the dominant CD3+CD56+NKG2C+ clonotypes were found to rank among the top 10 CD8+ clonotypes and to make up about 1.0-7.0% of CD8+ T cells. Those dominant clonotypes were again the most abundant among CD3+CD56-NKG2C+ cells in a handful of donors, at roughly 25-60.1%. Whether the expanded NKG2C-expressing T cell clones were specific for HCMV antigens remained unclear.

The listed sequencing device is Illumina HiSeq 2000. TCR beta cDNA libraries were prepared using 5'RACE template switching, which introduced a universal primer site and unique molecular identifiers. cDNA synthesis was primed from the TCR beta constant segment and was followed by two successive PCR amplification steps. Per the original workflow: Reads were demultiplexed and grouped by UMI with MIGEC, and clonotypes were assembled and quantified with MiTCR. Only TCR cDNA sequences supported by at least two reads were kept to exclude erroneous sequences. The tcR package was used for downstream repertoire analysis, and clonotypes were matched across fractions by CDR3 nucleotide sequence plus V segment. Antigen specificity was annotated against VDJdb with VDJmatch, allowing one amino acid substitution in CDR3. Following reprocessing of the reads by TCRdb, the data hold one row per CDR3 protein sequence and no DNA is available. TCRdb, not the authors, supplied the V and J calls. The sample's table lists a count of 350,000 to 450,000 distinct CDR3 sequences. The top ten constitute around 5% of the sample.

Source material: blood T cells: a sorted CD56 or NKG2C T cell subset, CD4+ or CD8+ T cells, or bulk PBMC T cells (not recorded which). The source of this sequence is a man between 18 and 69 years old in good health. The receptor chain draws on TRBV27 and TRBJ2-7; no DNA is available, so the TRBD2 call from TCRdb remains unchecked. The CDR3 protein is CASSFGSHYEQYF.